This T cell receptor (beta chain) derives from a study of T-cell reconstitution after alpha-beta-depleted transplantation in children. Using unique molecular identifiers, the investigators prepared the TCRbeta library. TCRdb passed the PCR reads through MiXCR, listing each CDR3 protein once. The sample includes 240,000 or so distinct CDR3 sequences, 12% of them seen just once. This clonotype has ten or more counts. The CDR3 covers 14 residues. Germline assignment: CDR1 MRHNA and CDR2 SNTAGT. V dropped 3 bases and J dropped 4; count of bases not matched to a gene: 3. The input for sequencing was PBMCs from the stem cell graft donor, taken from the stem cell graft. This clonotype originated in a human donor who donated a stem cell graft to a child with acute lymphoblastic leukemia. This sequence joins TRBV6-4 and TRBJ2-3; 8 positions agree with TRBD1. In DNA, the CDR3 is TGTGCCAGCAGTGAGACAGGGGAGGCAGATACGCAGTATTTT. Protein product: CASSETGEADTQYF.